This passage covers 17 T cell receptor beta chains from one sample sequenced in a study of radiotherapy plus CTLA-4 blockade in lung cancer. Method: immunoSEQ multiplex PCR; TCRdb's copy keeps in-frame clones and lacks some. The data show some 38,000 clones, about 73% seen once. Sequenced here: peripheral blood, sampled from a patient treated with radiotherapy plus ipilimumab. Every receptor here comes from a human donor with non-small cell lung cancer who had stable disease on radiotherapy plus ipilimumab.

V gene TRBV6-6 combines with J gene TRBJ1-2, with D possibly TRBD1 on 5 matching bases. The V end lost 2 bases, the J end lost 4 bases, and 14 bases lay between the germline ends. CDR3 length equals 15 residues. CDR1 MNHNY and CDR2 SVGAGI come from the germline V gene (reference sequence). The CDR3 sequence: CASSYGPDGTYGYTF. DNA of the CDR3: TGTGCCAGCAGTTACGGTCCGGACGGGACCTATGGCTACACCTTC.

The sample holds one count of this clone. The V call is TRBV4-2, the J call TRBJ1-1; the D is unclear. Germline V CDR1 and CDR2: LGHNA, YNFKEQ. The CDR3 contains 12 residues. Trimming cost V 3 bases and J 5 bases, with 7 bases left between them. The CDR3 region is CASSHSGTEAFF. The CDR3 DNA reads TGTGCCAGCAGCCACTCGGGGACTGAAGCTTTCTTT.

The V gene is TRBV5-1, the J gene TRBJ2-5; 9 bases match TRBD1. V trimming: 7 bases; J trimming: 0 bases; junction bases outside the gene matches: 1. CDR3 length equals 13 residues. Germline V gives CDR1 SGHRS, CDR2 YFSETQ. The CDR3 DNA reads TGCGCCAGCGGGACAGGGTACCAAGAGACCCAGTACTTC. This codes for CASGTGYQETQYF.

The chain employs TRBV9 and TRBJ1-1; 7 bases map to TRBD1. The germline V gene has CDR1 SGDLS and CDR2 YYNGEE. This CDR3 region has 15 residues. J lost 4 bases, V lost 0 bases, and 6 bases had no gene match. The CDR3: CASSVEQGLATEAFF. In DNA, the CDR3 is TGTGCCAGCAGCGTAGAACAGGGGTTAGCCACTGAAGCTTTCTTT.

V usage is TRBV7-2 and J usage is TRBJ2-1; D unresolved. Germline CDR1 is SGHTA and CDR2 is FQGNSA. The CDR3 runs 15 residues. V lost 6 bases and J lost 1, with 13 bases in between. This chain's CDR3 is CASRLSPASYNEQFF. DNA for the CDR3: TGTGCCAGCAGACTATCACCAGCGTCCTACAATGAGCAGTTCTTC.

The chain recombines TRBV27 with TRBJ1-2; D might be TRBD1 (5 bases). This CDR3 comprises 15 residues. Germline CDR1 MNHEY, CDR2 SMNVEV (reference sequence). Trimming left V 6 bases short and J 2 bases short, with 16 bases between. The DNA for the CDR3 is TGTGCCAGCAGGCCAGGGTCGTTTCCAAACTATGGCTACACCTTC. As protein: CASRPGSFPNYGYTF.

J is TRBJ1-2 and V is TRBV11-2; TRBD1 agrees at 8 bases. The CDR3 consists of 16 residues. The trim removed 5 bases at V and 4 bases at J, leaving 12 bases unmatched. Germline CDR1 and CDR2: SGHAT and FQNNGV. Here the CDR3 reads CASSPTSGTGIYGYTF. For the CDR3, the DNA is TGTGCCAGCAGCCCTACCTCCGGGACAGGCATCTATGGCTACACCTTC.

The chain is built from TRBV2 and TRBJ1-5; 9 bases align to TRBD1. V gave up 6 bases and J gave up 6 bases; unmatched junction bases: 9. CDR1 SNHLY and CDR2 FYNNEI come from the germline V gene. This CDR3 comprises 15 residues. The CDR3 loop reads CASSVQGALGQPQHF. For the CDR3, the DNA is TGTGCCAGCAGCGTACAGGGGGCGTTAGGTCAGCCCCAGCATTTT.

Within the sample, this clone is medium-sized. The chain links TRBV6-4 to TRBJ2-3; 10 bases line up with TRBD1. The germline V gene has CDR1 MRHNA and CDR2 SNTAGT. J gave up 3 bases and V 3 bases, and 6 bases lay outside the gene matches. CDR3 length: 16 residues. The CDR3: CASSDMTGGDTDTQYF. CDR3 DNA: TGTGCCAGCAGTGATATGACAGGGGGCGATACAGATACGCAGTATTTT.

DNA for the CDR3: TGTGCCAGCGGGGTAACGGGGGGCCCCAATGAGCAGTTCTTC. As protein: CASGVTGGPNEQFF. This rearrangement joins TRBV6-4 to TRBJ2-1; a possible D gene is TRBD2 (7 bases). The ends were cut back, 8 bases at V and 6 bases at J, with 17 bases in the middle. The CDR3 contains 14 residues. Germline assignment: CDR1 MRHNA and CDR2 SNTAGT.

As for this clone: The sample contains more than one DNA sequence encoding this CDR3. The chain has TRBV5-1 and TRBJ1-1, with unresolved D. CDR1 is SGHRS, CDR2 YFSETQ, per germline. V dropped 0 bases and J dropped 0 bases, with 6 bases sitting between them. This CDR3 comprises 14 residues. The CDR3 spells CASSLGGLNTEAFF. CDR3 DNA: TGCGCCAGCAGCTTGGGGGGATTGAACACTGAAGCTTTCTTT.

The rearrangement joins TRBV5-1 to TRBJ1-4; TRBD1 agrees at 7 bases. The germline CDR1 and CDR2 sequences are SGHRS and YFSETQ. The CDR3 runs 14 residues. After removal of 3 bases from V and 8 bases from J, the junction contained 7 bases not matched to a gene. In DNA form, the CDR3 reads TGCGCCAGCAGCTCGGGACAGCCGGAGGAAAAACTGTTTTTT. Protein product: CASSSGQPEEKLFF.

Comment on this clone: One end of the junction is discordant with germline, which a read error may explain. V usage is TRBV7-7 and J usage is TRBJ2-2; possibly TRBD2 for D (5 bases). The germline gives CDR1 SSHAT, CDR2 FNYEAQ (reference sequence). The CDR3 runs to 17 residues. The chain's CDR3 is CASSLGSGPMNTGEPFF. CDR3 in DNA: TGTGCCAGCAGCTTAGGTTCTGGACCTATGAACACCGGGGAGCCGTTTTTT.

This sequence joins TRBV7-2 and TRBJ1-2; D gene uncertain. The V gene's germline CDR1 is SGHTA and CDR2 FQGNSA. Trimming pared 4 bases from V and 2 bases from J, leaving 8 bases between. The CDR3 consists of 13 residues. The CDR3 sequence: CASSSARNYGYTF. The CDR3, as DNA: TGTGCCAGCAGCTCCGCCCGCAACTATGGCTACACCTTC.

The chain joins TRBV7-8 to TRBJ2-7; D is ambiguous. The ends were cut back, 5 bases at V and 2 bases at J, with 10 bases in the middle. The CDR3 covers 13 residues. Germline values: CDR1 SGHVS, CDR2 FQNEAQ. CDR3: CASSRAVTYEQYV. The CDR3 DNA is TGTGCCAGCAGCCGCGCGGTTACCTACGAGCAGTACGTC.

This clone appeared once. This sequence joins TRBV15 and TRBJ2-1; D gene ambiguous. In germline, CDR1 is LNHNV, CDR2 YYDKDF (reference sequence). Between the trimmed V and J ends, which lost 1 base and 4 bases, there was a span of 14 bases. The CDR3 covers 16 residues. This CDR3 reads CATSRVARVTYNEQFF. The DNA of the CDR3 is TGTGCCACCAGCAGAGTAGCAAGGGTAACGTACAATGAGCAGTTCTTC. The whole variable domain, remainder taken from reference TRBV15 and TRBJ2-1, is DAMVIQNPRYQVTQFGKPVTLSCSQTLNHNVMYWYQQKSSQAPKLLFHYYDKDFNNEADTPDNFQSRRPNTSFCFLDIRSPGLGDTAMYLCATSRVARVTYNEQFFGPGTRLTVL.

The genes are TRBV2 and TRBJ2-5, with D possibly being TRBD2 (6 bases). The CDR3 loop spans 13 amino acids. Trimming took off 3 bases at V and 5 bases at J, with 10 bases between the two ends. CDR1 is SNHLY, CDR2 FYNNEI, per germline. As DNA, the CDR3 is TGTGCCAGCAGTGAGGGAGGCGAGGAGACCCAGTACTTC. Translated, it gives CASSEGGEETQYF.